These T cell receptor beta chains were read from a single sample in a study of blood T cell repertoires in COVID-19. Using immunoSEQ multiplex PCR, the repertoire was profiled, and TCRdb retains in-frame clones only, with some absent. Among more than 200,000 clones listed, around 90% were seen once. The sequenced material came from PBMCs or T cells enriched from blood (not recorded which). The receptors stem from a woman between 50 and 59 years old who had recovered from COVID-19. Each CDR3 is given with its conserved first and last residue. Each record gives: V gene, clone size, CDR3 length, J gene, D gene, CDR3 protein, CDR3 DNA. The D gene is left open where the match is weak. The listing skips clone size in some rows; elsewhere it reads once, few, many or a size class.

TRBV5-8	NA	14	TRBJ1-6	NA	CASSLDGQSGPLHF	TGTGCCAGCAGCTTGGATGGGCAATCTGGGCCCCTCCACTTT
TRBV10-3	NA	17	TRBJ1-4	NA	CAISEQRTQGQGEKLFF	TGTGCCATCAGTGAGCAAAGGACACAGGGCCAAGGTGAAAAACTGTTTTTT
TRBV5-1	NA	15	TRBJ2-3	NA	CASSLAGRGTDTQYF	TGCGCCAGCAGCTTGGCCGGGAGAGGGACAGATACGCAGTATTTT
TRBV4-1	NA	14	TRBJ1-1	NA	CASSQVDTGFEAFF	TGCGCCAGCAGCCAAGTCGATACCGGGTTTGAAGCTTTCTTT
TRBV7-8	NA	15	TRBJ2-7	TRBD2	CASSLAASGVDEQYF	TGTGCCAGCAGCTTAGCGGCTAGCGGGGTAGACGAGCAGTACTTC
TRBV27	NA	14	TRBJ1-2	NA	CASSPRTENYGYTF	TGTGCCAGCAGTCCCCGAACAGAGAACTATGGCTACACCTTC
TRBV28	NA	13	TRBJ2-1	TRBD2	CASSGLAGAEQFF	TGTGCCAGCAGCGGTCTAGCGGGGGCAGAGCAGTTCTTC
TRBV30	NA	17	TRBJ2-3	TRBD2	CAWSVSIAGQLQDTQYF	TGTGCCTGGAGTGTATCGATAGCGGGGCAATTACAAGATACGCAGTATTTT
TRBV19	NA	12	TRBJ2-3	NA	CATQGGADTQYF	TGTGCCACCCAAGGAGGGGCCGATACGCAGTATTTT
TRBV7-2	NA	14	TRBJ2-7	NA	CASSQTSVPYEQYF	TGTGCCAGCAGCCAAACTAGTGTCCCCTACGAGCAGTACTTC
TRBV6-5	NA	14	TRBJ2-7	NA	CASRPSEPAPEQYF	TGTGCCAGCAGACCTAGCGAACCCGCCCCCGAGCAGTACTTC
TRBV18	NA	14	TRBJ1-6	NA	CASSPRTENSPLHF	TGTGCCAGCTCACCAAGGACAGAGAATTCACCCCTCCACTTT
TRBV19	NA	17	TRBJ1-4	TRBD1	CASSPQGGQGTNEKLFF	TGTGCCAGTAGTCCTCAGGGGGGACAGGGTACTAATGAAAAACTGTTTTTT
TRBV24-1	NA	14	TRBJ1-2	NA	CATSDRQGLHGYTF	TGTGCCACCAGTGACCGTCAGGGTCTGCATGGCTACACCTTC
TRBV2	NA	16	TRBJ2-1	TRBD1	CASSVPGQGIWNEQFF	TGTGCCAGCAGTGTACCGGGACAGGGGATCTGGAATGAGCAGTTCTTC
TRBV5-1	NA	16	TRBJ2-1	TRBD2	CASSKLTSGAYNEQFF	TGCGCCAGCAGCAAATTGACTAGCGGAGCCTACAATGAGCAGTTCTTC
TRBV29-1	NA	13	TRBJ2-7	TRBD2	CSVRSGNRYEQYF	TGCAGCGTTAGGAGCGGGAATCGCTACGAGCAGTACTTC
TRBV27	NA	14	TRBJ2-2	NA	CASSFYGITGELFF	TGTGCCAGCAGTTTTTACGGGATAACCGGGGAGCTGTTTTTT
TRBV7-2	NA	17	TRBJ2-6	TRBD1	CASTPGQAISGANVLTF	TGTGCCAGCACTCCTGGACAGGCCATCTCTGGGGCCAACGTCCTGACTTTC
TRBV19	NA	15	TRBJ2-7	NA	CASSISFGTLYEQYF	TGTGCCAGTAGTATATCTTTTGGGACATTATACGAGCAGTACTTC
TRBV5-1	NA	12	TRBJ2-3	NA	CASSLIRDTQYF	TGCGCCAGCAGCTTGATTCGTGATACGCAGTATTTT
TRBV9	NA	13	TRBJ2-1	NA	CASSYQAGNEQFF	TGTGCCAGCAGTTATCAAGCGGGTAATGAGCAGTTCTTC
TRBV27	NA	14	TRBJ2-7	TRBD2	CASSGLAGDPEQYF	TGTGCCAGCAGCGGACTAGCGGGAGACCCCGAGCAGTACTTC
TRBV7-2	NA	13	TRBJ1-5	NA	CASSLENSQPQHF	TGTGCCAGCAGCTTAGAGAATAGTCAGCCCCAGCATTTT
TRBV29-1	NA	11	TRBJ1-2	NA	CSVEDLAGYTF	TGCAGCGTTGAAGATCTGGCCGGCTACACCTTC
TRBV6-5	NA	15	TRBJ2-3	TRBD2	CASIRREGGTDTQYF	TGTGCCAGCATTAGGAGGGAGGGCGGCACAGATACGCAGTATTTT
TRBV5-4	NA	14	TRBJ2-7	TRBD1	CASSSGQGAYEQYF	TGTGCCAGCAGCTCGGGACAGGGGGCCTACGAGCAGTACTTC
TRBV21-1	NA	16	TRBJ1-1	NA	CASSKVRGRGNTEAFF	TGTGCCAGCAGCAAAGTTAGGGGCAGGGGGAACACTGAAGCTTTCTTT
TRBV19	few	15	TRBJ1-5	NA	CASSIEGQHNQPQHF	TGTGCCAGTAGTATAGAGGGACAACATAATCAGCCCCAGCATTTT
TRBV19	few	17	TRBJ2-2	TRBD2	CASSTKGLAGDSGELFF	TGTGCCAGTAGTACTAAAGGACTAGCGGGAGACTCGGGGGAGCTGTTTTTT
TRBV7-2	NA	17	TRBJ2-3	NA	CASSLGTGRGLTDTQYF	TGTGCCAGCAGCTTAGGGACAGGGAGGGGACTCACAGATACGCAGTATTTT
TRBV5-1	NA	12	TRBJ1-2	TRBD1	CASSESGGGYTF	TGCGCCAGCAGCGAGTCAGGGGGCGGCTACACCTTC
TRBV11-2	NA	15	TRBJ2-5	NA	CASSPSAAVPGTQYF	TGTGCCAGCAGCCCGAGTGCGGCGGTCCCGGGGACCCAGTACTTC
TRBV24-1	NA	14	TRBJ2-3	NA	CATSDSGHTDTQYF	TGTGCCACCAGTGACTCGGGACACACAGATACGCAGTATTTT
TRBV9	few	14	TRBJ1-2	NA	CASSVGSDTYGYTF	TGTGCCAGCAGCGTAGGCTCGGACACCTATGGCTACACCTTC
TRBV27	NA	14	TRBJ2-1	NA	CASSLGSVYNEQFF	TGTGCCAGCAGTTTGGGCTCCGTATACAATGAGCAGTTCTTC
TRBV6-5	NA	15	TRBJ1-2	NA	CASSPRTNGNYGYTF	TGTGCCAGCAGTCCCCGGACAAACGGGAACTATGGCTACACCTTC
TRBV11-2	NA	14	TRBJ2-3	NA	CASSFLSQVDTQYF	TGTGCCAGCAGCTTCCTATCCCAGGTAGATACGCAGTATTTT
TRBV5-5	NA	14	TRBJ1-1	NA	CASSSTALNTEAFF	TGTGCCAGCAGCTCGACAGCCCTTAACACTGAAGCTTTCTTT
TRBV18	NA	13	TRBJ2-7	NA	CASSASSKHEQYF	TGTGCCAGCTCAGCCTCTTCGAAGCACGAGCAGTACTTC
TRBV28	NA	19	TRBJ2-7	TRBD2	CASSPPFELAGGISYEQYF	TGTGCCAGCAGTCCCCCCTTTGAGCTAGCGGGAGGAATCTCCTACGAGCAGTACTTC
TRBV6-2/TRBV6-3	few	14	TRBJ1-4	NA	CASSYSGAVEKLFF	TGTGCCAGCAGTTACTCGGGGGCAGTTGAAAAACTGTTTTTT
TRBV5-4	NA	13	TRBJ1-1	NA	CASSQQVNTEAFF	TGTGCCAGCAGTCAACAGGTGAACACTGAAGCTTTCTTT
TRBV6-2/TRBV6-3	once	15	TRBJ1-2	TRBD1	CASSYLQGGSSGYTF	TGTGCCAGCAGTTACCTACAGGGGGGAAGCTCTGGCTACACCTTC
TRBV28	NA	17	TRBJ2-1	TRBD2	CASSTPGLAGAYNEQFF	TGTGCCAGCAGTACACCGGGACTAGCGGGGGCATACAATGAGCAGTTCTTC
TRBV10-3	once	14	TRBJ2-7	TRBD2	CAITPGLESYEQYF	TGTGCCATCACTCCGGGACTAGAGTCCTACGAGCAGTACTTC
TRBV6-5	NA	12	TRBJ2-7	NA	CASSRTVYEQYF	TGTGCCAGCAGCAGGACAGTCTACGAGCAGTACTTC
TRBV7-9	once	14	TRBJ1-1	NA	CASSSQATNTEAFF	TGTGCCAGCAGCTCACAGGCAACGAACACTGAAGCTTTCTTT